The rows below give T cell receptor beta chains drawn from one sample of a study of T cells in localized non-small cell lung cancer. Method: immunoSEQ multiplex PCR; TCRdb's copy keeps in-frame clones and lacks some. The profile covers approximately 57,000 clones, with 86% appearing a single time and less than 6% taken by the ten largest. The starting material was peripheral blood, obtained before any cancer treatment. The receptors shown here come from a woman aged 35 to 75 with stage I lung adenocarcinoma. CDR3s include the opening cysteine and the closing phenylalanine or tryptophan.

TRBV7-8,CASSLAMSRNPLNQPQHF
TRBV7-8,CASNPGQGAYGYTF
TRBV5-5,CASSLVFGATNEKLFF
TRBV18,CASSSIVPDTSYEQYF
TRBV5-8,CASSPGLAGSETQYF
TRBV6-6,CASSGQGFYEQYF
TRBV30,CAWETDFNTEAFF
TRBV30,CAWSVQGNTEAFF
TRBV7-6,CASSLGLAADTQYF
TRBV6-1,CASSDLDYEQYF
TRBV9,CASSPSGTDHNEQFF
TRBV7-9,CASSLGVLSGNQPQHF
TRBV18,CASSPKQGTEAFF
TRBV5-6,CASSPPGPRVWNEQFF